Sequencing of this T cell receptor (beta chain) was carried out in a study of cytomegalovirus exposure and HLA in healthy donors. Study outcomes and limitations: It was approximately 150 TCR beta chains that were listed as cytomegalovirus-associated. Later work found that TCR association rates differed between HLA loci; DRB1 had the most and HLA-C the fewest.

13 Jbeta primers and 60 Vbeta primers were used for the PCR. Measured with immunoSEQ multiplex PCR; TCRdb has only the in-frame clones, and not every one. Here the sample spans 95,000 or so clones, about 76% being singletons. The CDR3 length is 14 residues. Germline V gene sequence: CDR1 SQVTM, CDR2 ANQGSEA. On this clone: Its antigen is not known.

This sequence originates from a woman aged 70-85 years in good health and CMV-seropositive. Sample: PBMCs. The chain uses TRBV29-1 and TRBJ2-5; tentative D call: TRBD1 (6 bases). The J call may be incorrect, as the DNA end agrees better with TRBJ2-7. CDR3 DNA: TGCAGCGTTGAAGATGGGGACACGACCTACGAGCAGTACTTC. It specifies CSVEDGDTTYEQYF.